Presented here are 31 T cell receptor beta chains from one specimen sequenced in a study of shared clonotypes between healthy human individuals. This table comes from immunoSEQ multiplex PCR, and its TCRdb copy is limited to in-frame clones, with some not included. Here the sample spans 500,000 to 550,000 clones, 95% to 96% being singletons. Sample: naive CD4+ T cells sorted from blood. Described subset: CD45RA+ positively selected. The receptors originated from a woman aged 25 to 45 in good health.

V is TRBV5-1 and J is TRBJ2-2; 11 bases line up with TRBD2. The germline V gene has CDR1 SGHRS and CDR2 YFSETQ. V dropped 4 bases and J dropped 1; count of bases not matched to a gene: 18. This CDR3 comprises 21 residues. This CDR3 reads CASSRPVPTSGKIGNTGELFF. The DNA for the CDR3 is TGCGCCAGCAGCCGGCCGGTCCCGACTAGCGGGAAAATTGGGAACACCGGGGAGCTGTTTTTT.

Concerning this clone: This sample includes further DNA sequences coding for the same CDR3. J is TRBJ2-7 and V is TRBV5-1; the D is unclear. The CDR3 extends over 13 amino acids. Germline V CDR1 and CDR2: SGHRS, YFSETQ. V lost 0 bases and J 0 bases, leaving 4 bases between the germline ends. As DNA, the CDR3 is TGCGCCAGCAGCTTGGCGGGCTCCTACGAGCAGTACTTC. Its protein product is CASSLAGSYEQYF.

V is TRBV27 and J is TRBJ2-7, with 7 bases matching TRBD2. Unmatched junction bases numbered 2, after V lost 2 bases and J lost 1 base. This CDR3 contains 14 residues. From germline, CDR1 is MNHEY and CDR2 SMNVEV (reference sequence). CDR3 protein: CASSLGRESYEQYF. Written as DNA, the CDR3 is TGTGCCAGCAGTTTAGGGCGGGAGTCCTACGAGCAGTACTTC.

The genes are TRBV18 and TRBJ2-7, with 12 nucleotides matching TRBD1. The germline gives CDR1 KGHSH, CDR2 LQKENI. J gave up 6 bases and V 4 bases, and 4 bases lay outside the gene matches. This CDR3 is built from 14 residues. This CDR3 reads CASSLGQGAGEQYF. The CDR3 nucleotides are TGTGCCAGCTCACTGGGACAGGGGGCGGGCGAGCAGTACTTC.

This chain connects TRBV9 to TRBJ2-5; no reliable D call. This CDR3 region has 13 residues. Germline V gene data show CDR1 as SGDLS and CDR2 as YYNGEE. Trimming left V 1 base short and J 1 base short, with 5 bases between. The CDR3 here is CASSVMTQETQYF. CDR3 DNA: TGTGCCAGCAGCGTAATGACCCAAGAGACCCAGTACTTC.

The rearrangement joins TRBV19 to TRBJ1-2, with D possibly TRBD1 on 5 matching bases. The CDR3 contains 12 residues. Trimming removed 7 bases from V and 14 bases from J, with 20 bases in between. Germline assignment: CDR1 LNHDA and CDR2 SQIVND (reference sequence). The CDR3 reads CASTLEGGRATF. DNA for the CDR3: TGTGCCAGTACCCTGGAGGGCGGCAGGGCGACCTTC.

This clone appeared a few times. V usage is TRBV6-6 and J usage is TRBJ1-5; D gene unclear. This CDR3 has 13 residues. V was clipped by 8 bases and J by 6 bases, with 14 bases between them. Germline CDR1 is MNHNY and CDR2 is SVGAGI (reference sequence). DNA of the CDR3: TGTGCCAGCGGCCTCACGGGGTTTCAGCCCCAGCATTTT. It yields the protein CASGLTGFQPQHF.

The gene calls are TRBV10-2 and TRBJ1-1; 7 positions agree with TRBD1. V shed 8 bases, J shed 4 bases, and the junction held 7 bases outside the gene matches. CDR3 length equals 13 residues. Per germline, CDR1 WSHSY and CDR2 SAAADI. The CDR3 loop is CASSQGGGTEAFF. As DNA, the CDR3 is TGCGCCAGCTCTCAGGGGGGGGGCACTGAAGCTTTCTTT.

This chain uses TRBV29-1 with TRBJ2-5; D gene ambiguous. This CDR3 comprises 9 residues. The V gene's germline CDR1 is SQVTM and CDR2 ANQGSEA. Trimming stripped 7 bases from V and 5 bases from J, with 5 bases between. In nucleotides, the CDR3 is TGCAGCGCTGAGGAGACCCAGTACTTC. Amino acid sequence: CSAEETQYF.

This clone came up once. The genes are TRBV5-1 and TRBJ2-5, with D tentatively TRBD1 or TRBD2 (5 bases each). The J call may be mistaken, given a closer DNA end match to TRBJ2-7. Germline lookup yields CDR1 SGHRS and CDR2 YFSETQ. The CDR3 length is 13 residues. CDR3 amino acids: CASNGRDPYEQYF. The CDR3 region has the DNA TGCGCCAGCAATGGCAGGGACCCCTACGAGCAGTACTTC.

This rearrangement joins TRBV5-4 to TRBJ2-5; tentatively, D is TRBD2 (5 bases). Germline CDR1 reads SGHNT; CDR2 reads YYREEE (reference sequence). V was clipped by 1 base and J by 2 bases, with 12 bases between them. There are 15 residues in the CDR3. Written as DNA, the CDR3 is TGTGCCAGCAGCTTGCTGAACCCGGGGCAAGAGACCCAGTACTTC. Amino acids: CASSLLNPGQETQYF.

This CDR3 reads CASSYQGPAVDTQYF. In DNA, the CDR3 is TGTGCCAGCAGTTACCAAGGACCCGCCGTAGATACGCAGTATTTT. The chain employs TRBV6-5 and TRBJ2-3; unclear D gene. The length of the CDR3 is 15 residues. The V end was cut by 2 bases, the J end by 5 bases, with 14 bases between. From germline, CDR1 is MNHEY and CDR2 SVGAGI.

The chain carries TRBV2 and TRBJ2-7; TRBD2 matches 10 bases. V shed 1 base and J 6 bases; nucleotides not matched to a gene: 15. Per germline, CDR1 SNHLY and CDR2 FYNNEI. CDR3 size: 18 residues. The CDR3 region has the DNA TGTGCCAGCAGTGAAGACAGGCTAGCGGGAGCTCAAGTACCCGAGCAGTACTTC. It encodes CASSEDRLAGAQVPEQYF.

V usage is TRBV7-9 and J usage is TRBJ2-5; D tentatively reads TRBD1 or TRBD2 (5 bases each). Germline V gene data show CDR1 as SEHNR and CDR2 as FQNEAQ (reference sequence). Trimming removed 0 bases at V and 4 bases at J, with 12 bases between. There are 15 residues in the CDR3. CDR3 DNA: TGTGCCAGCAGCTTAGCTCGGGGCGCGGGAGAGACCCAGTACTTC. Its translation is CASSLARGAGETQYF.

The V gene is TRBV7-2, the J gene TRBJ2-3, with 8 bases fitting TRBD2. Germline V CDR1 and CDR2: SGHTA, FQGNSA. With V trimmed by 4 bases and J by 3 bases, 6 bases remained unmatched. This CDR3 has 15 residues. CDR3 in amino acids: CASSSGLGYTDTQYF. CDR3 DNA: TGTGCCAGCAGCTCGGGACTAGGATATACAGATACGCAGTATTTT.

This chain connects TRBV15 to TRBJ2-3; D perhaps matches TRBD2 (5 bases). Trimming stripped 0 bases from V and 4 bases from J, with 11 bases between. Germline V gene data show CDR1 as LNHNV and CDR2 as YYDKDF (reference sequence). The CDR3 extends over 15 amino acids. The CDR3 coding sequence is TGTGCCACCAGCAGAGATCCGAGGGAGTCAGATACGCAGTATTTT. This gives the protein CATSRDPRESDTQYF.

This clone was recorded once. The chain joins TRBV5-1 to TRBJ1-2, with 9 bases matching TRBD1. CDR1 SGHRS and CDR2 YFSETQ come from the germline V gene. The CDR3 spans 16 residues. Trimming removed 4 bases from V and 10 bases from J; junction bases left unmatched: 17. The CDR3 spells CASSPGSPGTGLAYTF. The CDR3 bases are TGCGCCAGCAGCCCAGGGTCTCCCGGGACAGGGCTTGCCTACACCTTC.

The chain uses TRBV30 and TRBJ2-3; D remains unclear. The CDR3 has 11 residues. Trimming removed 0 bases from V and 11 bases from J, with 9 bases in between. Germline V gene lookup returns CDR1 GTSNPN and CDR2 SVGIG (reference sequence). For the CDR3, the DNA is TGTGCCTGGAGTGTATCGGCGATGCAGTATTTT. This sequence encodes CAWSVSAMQYF.

This chain links TRBV5-4 with TRBJ2-2, with D perhaps TRBD2 (6 bases). The CDR3 runs 16 residues. Germline V lookup: CDR1 SGHNT, CDR2 YYREEE (reference sequence). V was cut by 1 base and J by 0 bases, with 10 bases left in between. The CDR3 protein is CASSLRRDANTGELFF. CDR3 nucleotide sequence: TGTGCCAGCAGCTTGCGGCGGGACGCGAACACCGGGGAGCTGTTTTTT.

The CDR3, as DNA: TGCGCCAGCAGCCAAACCAATAGCGGGTTCTACGAGCAGTACTTC. Its protein is CASSQTNSGFYEQYF. The chain combines TRBV4-3 with TRBJ2-7; TRBD2 matches 7 bases. Looked up from germline, CDR1 is LGHNA and CDR2 is YSLEER. After removal of 2 bases from V and 3 bases from J, the junction contained 7 bases not matched to a gene. The CDR3 has 15 amino acids.

The chain links TRBV18 to TRBJ1-3; perhaps TRBD1 as D (5 bases). Trimming cost V 3 bases and J 5 bases, with 20 bases left between them. Germline CDR1 KGHSH, CDR2 LQKENI. The CDR3 runs 17 residues. CDR3 in amino acids: CASSPGRQDKIRNTIYF. The CDR3 DNA follows: TGTGCCAGCTCACCGGGACGGCAGGATAAAATACGAAACACCATATATTTT.

This chain joins TRBV6-5 and TRBJ2-3; the D gene is possibly TRBD2 (6 bases). The CDR3 spans 15 residues. V was pared by 6 bases and J by 2 bases, with 15 bases between. Per germline, CDR1 MNHEY and CDR2 SVGAGI. CDR3 sequence reads: CASRPPGLNTDTQYF. CDR3 coding DNA: TGTGCCAGCAGGCCACCGGGACTGAACACAGATACGCAGTATTTT.

The rearrangement uses TRBV15 and TRBJ1-2; 8 bases line up with TRBD1. The CDR3 runs to 14 residues. V trimming: 5 bases; J trimming: 5 bases; junction bases outside the gene matches: 7. The germline V gene has CDR1 LNHNV and CDR2 YYDKDF (reference sequence). As DNA, the CDR3 is TGTGCCACCAGCTCCGGACAGGGATTTTATGGCTACACCTTC. Protein sequence: CATSSGQGFYGYTF.

This clone was recorded once. CDR3 amino acids: CATSRDPPLFRGNSPLHF. The CDR3 DNA reads TGTGCCACCAGCAGAGATCCCCCCCTTTTTAGGGGTAATTCACCCCTCCACTTT. The chain couples TRBV15 to TRBJ1-6, with D possibly being TRBD1 (5 bases). CDR3 length: 18 amino acids. Germline lookup yields CDR1 LNHNV and CDR2 YYDKDF (reference sequence). V shed 0 bases and J shed 6 bases, with 18 bases lying between them.

The chain uses TRBV9 and TRBJ2-1; 10 bases align to TRBD2. CDR1 is SGDLS and CDR2 is YYNGEE in the germline V gene. V shed 4 bases and J 4 bases; nucleotides not matched to a gene: 8. The CDR3 extends over 16 amino acids. In DNA, the CDR3 is TGTGCCAGCAGCCCCCTAGCGGGAGTCGATTACAATGAGCAGTTCTTC. Translated: CASSPLAGVDYNEQFF. The variable domain in full, completed from reference TRBV9 and TRBJ2-1, reads DSGVTQTPKHLITATGQRVTLRCSPRSGDLSVYWYQQSLDQGLQFLIQYYNGEERAKGNILERFSAQQFPDLHSELNLSSLELGDSALYFCASSPLAGVDYNEQFFGPGTRLTVL.

The chain is built from TRBV9 and TRBJ1-1, with a tentative D call TRBD1 (5 bases). The CDR3 totals 12 residues. Trimming removed 4 bases at V and 12 bases at J, with 16 bases between. Germline lookup yields CDR1 SGDLS and CDR2 YYNGEE. CDR3 bases: TGTGCCAGCAGCCCGTGGGGGATCAAACCTTTCTTT. Translated, it gives CASSPWGIKPFF.

The chain is built from TRBV28 and TRBJ1-1; the match to TRBD1 covers 8 bases. The length of the CDR3 is 15 residues. CDR1 and CDR2 (germline): MDHEN, SYDVKM. Germline trimming cut 3 bases from V and 5 bases from J; bases unmatched to any gene: 8. This CDR3 is CASSLQGAGETEAFF. CDR3 DNA sequence: TGTGCCAGCAGTTTGCAGGGGGCTGGGGAAACTGAAGCTTTCTTT.

About this clone itself: In the same sample, other DNA sequences code for this CDR3. The chain is built from TRBV19 and TRBJ2-6, with D uncertain. V gave up 1 base and J gave up 2 bases, with 0 bases separating them. This CDR3 comprises 13 residues. Looked up from germline, CDR1 is LNHDA and CDR2 is SQIVND (reference sequence). The CDR3 DNA sequence: TGTGCCAGTAGTATAGCTGGGGCCAACGTCCTGACTTTC. Encoded protein: CASSIAGANVLTF.

The chain recombines TRBV28 with TRBJ1-5; TRBD1 matches 7 bases. CDR1 is MDHEN, CDR2 SYDVKM, per germline. With 3 bases clipped from V and 6 bases from J, the junction kept 8 bases outside the gene matches. The CDR3 is made up of 15 amino acids. CDR3 in DNA: TGTGCCAGCAGTTTCGACAGGGTAGCGATTCAGCCCCAGCATTTT. Its protein is CASSFDRVAIQPQHF. Filled out from reference TRBV28 and TRBJ1-5, the complete variable domain reads DVKVTQSSRYLVKRTGEKVFLECVQDMDHENMFWYRQDPGLGLRLIYFSYDVKMKEKGDIPEGYSVSREKKERFSLILESASTNQTSMYLCASSFDRVAIQPQHFGDGTRLSIL.

The rearrangement links TRBV19 to TRBJ1-1; 7 positions match TRBD1. Germline V CDR1 and CDR2: LNHDA, SQIVND (reference sequence). V lost 7 bases, J lost 4 bases, and 12 bases stayed unmatched. The CDR3 runs to 15 residues. The CDR3: CASTTRQGIGTEAFF. CDR3 bases: TGTGCCAGTACCACCCGACAGGGTATCGGCACTGAAGCTTTCTTT.

The chain recombines TRBV9 with TRBJ2-3, with D hard to call. The CDR3 contains 15 residues. Deletions cut 3 bases from V and 2 bases from J, with 13 bases between. The germline V gene encodes CDR1 SGDLS and CDR2 YYNGEE. CDR3 loop: CASSAARPNTDTQYF. Written as DNA, the CDR3 is TGTGCCAGCAGCGCGGCCAGGCCTAACACAGATACGCAGTATTTT.